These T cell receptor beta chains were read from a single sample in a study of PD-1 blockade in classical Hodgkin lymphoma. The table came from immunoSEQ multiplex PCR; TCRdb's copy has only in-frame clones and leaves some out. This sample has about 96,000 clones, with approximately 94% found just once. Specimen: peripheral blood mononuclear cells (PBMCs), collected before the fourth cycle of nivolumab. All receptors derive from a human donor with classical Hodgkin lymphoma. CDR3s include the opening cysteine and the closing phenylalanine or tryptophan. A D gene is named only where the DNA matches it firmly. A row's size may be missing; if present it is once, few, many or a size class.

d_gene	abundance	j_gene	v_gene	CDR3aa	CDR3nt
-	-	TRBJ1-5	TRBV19	CASSPRGMGNQPQHF	TGTGCCAGTAGTCCTAGGGGGATGGGCAATCAGCCCCAGCATTTT
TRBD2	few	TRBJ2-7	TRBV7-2	CASSLPGLAGEQYF	TGTGCCAGCAGCTTGCCGGGACTAGCGGGCGAGCAGTACTTC
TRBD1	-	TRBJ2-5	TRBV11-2	CASSPRQGARETQYF	TGTGCCAGCAGCCCCAGACAGGGGGCGCGGGAGACCCAGTACTTC
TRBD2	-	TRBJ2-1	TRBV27	CASSLSITGYGGSMGNEQFF	TGTGCCAGCAGTTTATCGATCACCGGGTATGGCGGGAGCATGGGCAATGAGCAGTTCTTC
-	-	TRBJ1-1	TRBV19	CASTAYMNTEAFF	TGTGCCAGTACGGCGTACATGAACACTGAAGCTTTCTTT
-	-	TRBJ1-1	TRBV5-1	CASSLALGGLGNTEAFF	TGCGCCAGCAGCTTGGCCCTGGGGGGCCTTGGGAACACTGAAGCTTTCTTT
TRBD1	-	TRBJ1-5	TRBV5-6	CASSLGRGRRQPQHF	TGTGCCAGCAGCTTGGGGAGGGGGCGGAGGCAGCCCCAGCATTTT
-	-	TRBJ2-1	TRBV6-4	CASNLIQRLTLYNEQFF	TGTGCCAGCAACCTAATACAGCGGCTAACCCTGTACAATGAGCAGTTCTTC
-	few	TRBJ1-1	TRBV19	CASSMAWEAFF	TGTGCCAGTAGTATGGCGTGGGAAGCTTTCTTT
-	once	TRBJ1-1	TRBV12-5	CASGWGHKNTEAFF	TGTGCTAGTGGTTGGGGACATAAGAACACTGAAGCTTTCTTT
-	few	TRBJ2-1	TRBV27	CASSLTRSYNEQFF	TGTGCCAGCAGTTTAACCAGATCCTACAATGAGCAGTTCTTC
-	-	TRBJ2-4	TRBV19	CASSSLDTLAKNIQYF	TGTGCCAGTAGTTCACTCGATACATTAGCCAAAAACATTCAGTACTTC
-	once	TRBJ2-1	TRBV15	CATTTGIGNEQFF	TGTGCCACTACCACAGGGATAGGCAATGAGCAGTTCTTC
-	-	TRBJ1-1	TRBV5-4	CASSFWNTEAFF	TGTGCCAGCAGCTTTTGGAACACTGAAGCTTTCTTT
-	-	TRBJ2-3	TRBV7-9	CASSPLTVTDTQYF	TGTGCCAGCAGCCCATTGACAGTCACAGATACGCAGTATTTT
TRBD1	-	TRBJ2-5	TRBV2	CASSPAGQGAAETQYF	TGTGCCAGCAGTCCCGCCGGACAGGGTGCAGCAGAGACCCAGTACTTC
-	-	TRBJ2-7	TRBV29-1	CSVTRPQGTFYEQYF	TGCAGCGTTACTCGACCACAGGGCACGTTTTACGAGCAGTACTTC
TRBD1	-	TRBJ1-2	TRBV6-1	CASRNTGDYGYTF	TGTGCCAGCAGGAATACAGGGGACTATGGCTACACATTC
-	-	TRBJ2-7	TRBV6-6	CASSYGNPLSYEQYF	TGTGCCAGCAGTTATGGCAATCCCCTATCCTACGAGCAGTACTTC
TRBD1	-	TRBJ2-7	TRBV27	CASSPTWDSTYEQYF	TGTGCCAGCAGTCCAACCTGGGACAGTACCTACGAGCAGTACTTC
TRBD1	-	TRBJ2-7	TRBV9	CASSVGQGDHEQYF	TGTGCCAGCAGCGTAGGACAGGGTGACCACGAGCAGTACTTC
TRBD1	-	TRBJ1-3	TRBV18	CASSPATGEPGNTIYF	TGTGCCAGCTCACCAGCTACAGGGGAACCTGGAAACACCATATATTTT
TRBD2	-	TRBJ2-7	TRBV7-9	CASSYRGGAGVVYEQYF	TGTGCCAGCAGCTATAGGGGCGGGGCGGGAGTAGTCTACGAGCAGTACTTC
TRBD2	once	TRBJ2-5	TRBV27	CASSLGLAGGGQETQYF	TGTGCCAGCAGTTTAGGGCTAGCGGGAGGGGGGCAAGAGACCCAGTACTTC
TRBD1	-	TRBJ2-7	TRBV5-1	CASSGNRGSYEQYF	TGCGCCAGCAGCGGTAACAGGGGCTCCTACGAGCAGTACTTC
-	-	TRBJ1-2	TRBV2	CARPRSTNYGYTF	TGTGCCCGCCCGAGGTCAACGAACTATGGCTACACCTTC
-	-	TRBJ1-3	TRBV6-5	CASSVSAGNTIYF	TGTGCCAGCAGTGTCTCGGCCGGAAACACCATATATTTT
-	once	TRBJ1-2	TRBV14	CASSQEVYGYTF	TGTGCCAGCAGCCAAGAGGTGTATGGCTACACCTTC
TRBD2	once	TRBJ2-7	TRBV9	CASSLTPGLAAVEQYF	TGTGCCAGCAGCTTAACTCCGGGACTAGCGGCGGTAGAGCAGTACTTC
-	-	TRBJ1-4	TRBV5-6	CASGGTPATNEKLFF	TGTGCCAGCGGGGGGACACCTGCAACTAATGAAAAACTGTTTTTT
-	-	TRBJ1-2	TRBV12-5	CASGLQHGIYGYTF	TGTGCTAGTGGTTTGCAGCATGGAATTTATGGCTACACCTTC
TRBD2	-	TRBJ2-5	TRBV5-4	CASSLNGLAGVETQYF	TGTGCCAGCAGCTTGAACGGACTAGCGGGAGTAGAGACCCAGTACTTC
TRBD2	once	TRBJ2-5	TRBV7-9	CASSPGTSGRDQETQYF	TGTGCCAGCAGCCCGGGGACTAGCGGGAGGGACCAAGAGACCCAGTACTTC
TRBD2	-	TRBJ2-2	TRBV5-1	CASSFGLAVNTGELFF	TGCGCCAGCAGCTTCGGGCTAGCGGTGAACACCGGGGAGCTGTTTTTT
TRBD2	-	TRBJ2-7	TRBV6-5	CASNERGEQYF	TGTGCCAGTAACGAGCGGGGCGAGCAGTACTTC
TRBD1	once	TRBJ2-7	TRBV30	CAWAPGQATYEQYF	TGTGCCTGGGCTCCGGGACAGGCTACCTACGAGCAGTACTTC
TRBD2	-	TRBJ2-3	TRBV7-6	CASSPKWREADTQYF	TGTGCCAGCAGCCCTAAGTGGCGGGAGGCCGATACGCAGTATTTT
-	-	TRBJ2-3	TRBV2	CASSDYDSGTDTQYF	TGTGCCAGCAGTGACTATGACTCAGGCACAGATACGCAGTATTTT
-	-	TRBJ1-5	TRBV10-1	CASSESKGNQPQHF	TGCGCCAGCAGTGAGTCGAAGGGGAATCAGCCCCAGCATTTT
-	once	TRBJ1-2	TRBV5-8	CASSLGRVGYGYTF	TGTGCCAGCAGCTTGGGTAGGGTTGGCTATGGCTACACCTTC
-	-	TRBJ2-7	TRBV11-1	CASSRPGSTPYEQYF	TGTGCCAGCAGCCGCCCCGGGTCCACGCCTTACGAGCAGTACTTC